A single T cell receptor beta chain is shown here with its context. Its cognate antigen is unknown. The source of the sample is a study of T-cell memory formation after mild COVID-19. At the level of the study: For the most part, TCR clusters were specific to one donor.

Study-wide results and caveats: Contracting CD4+ clones sat mainly in CM and EM; CD8+ in EMRA. Pre-infection memory already had some responding clones, implying cross-reactive memory joined.

The CDR3 has 19 amino acids. V lost 2 bases and J 4 bases, leaving 24 bases between the germline ends. Germline CDR1 reads LGHNA; CDR2 reads YNFKEQ. TCRdb re-called the 5' RACE reads with MiXCR, one entry per CDR3 protein. The sample consists of a few hundred thousand distinct CDR3 sequences, about 27% of them appearing once. The TCR comes from an adult woman who had mild COVID-19 (a few samples of this study predate the infection). Cell type and time point are not known. Sequenced: PBMCs or a T cell subset sorted from them (not recorded which). The chain links TRBV4-2 to TRBJ2-1; D not certain. The DNA for the CDR3 is TGTGCCAGCAGCCAAACTATTAGTCCATCGGCAGCCACTTACAATGAGCAGTTCTTC. Protein: CASSQTISPSAATYNEQFF.